These 8 T cell receptor beta chains originate from one sample sequenced in a study of identical twins. One entry per CDR3 protein, called by TCRdb with MiXCR from the 5' RACE reads. Of 300,000 or so distinct CDR3 sequences listed, roughly 10% are singletons. These data also formed part of another study, on yellow fever vaccine responses in identical twins.

Sample: CD8+ T cells sorted from blood. These receptors originate from a woman aged 18-30 years in good health.

In this sample, this clonotype turned up a few times. The chain has TRBV9 and TRBJ2-1; weak D call: TRBD1 (6 bases). V lost 3 bases and J lost 0, with 13 bases in between. This CDR3 has 16 amino acids. CDR1 SGDLS and CDR2 YYNGEE come from the germline V gene. CDR3 coding DNA: TGTGCCAGCAGCGAGGTGGACAGTAGCTCCTACAATGAGCAGTTCTTC. It encodes CASSEVDSSSYNEQFF.

The rearrangement links TRBV6-5 to TRBJ2-3, with a weak D call TRBD2 (7 bases). Trimming removed 0 bases at V and 4 bases at J, with 11 bases between. CDR3 length equals 15 residues. Germline V lookup: CDR1 MNHEY, CDR2 SVGAGI. In DNA form, the CDR3 reads TGTGCCAGCAGTTACTCGCAGGGGAGGGCAGATACGCAGTATTTT. Translation gives CASSYSQGRADTQYF.

This clonotype has ten or more counts. The J gene is TRBJ1-2, the V gene TRBV7-2, with 7 bases lining up with TRBD1. V was pared by 2 bases and J by 2 bases, with 5 bases of the junction left unmatched. This CDR3 region has 15 residues. Germline CDR1 SGHTA, CDR2 FQGNSA. CDR3 protein: CASSLTVRGNYGYTF. CDR3 nucleotide sequence: TGTGCCAGCAGCTTAACCGTCAGGGGGAACTATGGCTACACCTTC.

The table lists this clonotype with many counts. The rearrangement uses TRBV15 and TRBJ2-1; D unclear. Germline CDR1 is LNHNV and CDR2 is YYDKDF (reference sequence). V was trimmed by 3 bases and J by 8 bases, leaving 17 bases between them. This CDR3 has 15 residues. The chain's CDR3 is CATSRVPLGIHEQFF. DNA of the CDR3: TGTGCCACCAGCAGGGTCCCTTTGGGTATTCATGAGCAGTTCTTC. The variable domain in full, with the rest retrieved from reference TRBV15 and TRBJ2-1, is DAMVIQNPRYQVTQFGKPVTLSCSQTLNHNVMYWYQQKSSQAPKLLFHYYDKDFNNEADTPDNFQSRRPNTSFCFLDIRSPGLGDTAMYLCATSRVPLGIHEQFFGPGTRLTVL.

This clonotype was observed at least ten times. The V call is TRBV4-3, the J call TRBJ1-4; D remains ambiguous. V was shortened by 1 base and J by 11 bases, with 14 bases between the two germline ends. Germline V gene data show CDR1 as LGHNA and CDR2 as YSLEER. The CDR3 is 14 amino acids. This chain's CDR3 is CASSQGGDLGKLFF. CDR3 nucleotides: TGCGCCAGCAGCCAAGGGGGAGACCTGGGGAAACTGTTTTTT.

This clonotype was seen only a few times. V gene TRBV24-1 combines with J gene TRBJ1-1; D is possibly TRBD1 (6 bases). This CDR3 region has 13 residues. Trimming shortened V by 7 bases and J by 5 bases, and 13 bases separated the two germline ends. Germline loops: CDR1 KGHDR, CDR2 SFDVKD. DNA of the CDR3: TGTGCCACCAGAGCGAGACAGGAGACTGAAGCTTTCTTT. Translation: CATRARQETEAFF.

This clonotype has more than one count but fewer than ten. The genes are TRBV7-9 and TRBJ2-3; D is tentatively TRBD1 or TRBD2 (5 bases each). The CDR3 covers 15 residues. The V gene lost 4 bases and the J gene lost 0 bases, with 11 bases spanning the gap. Germline V gene lookup returns CDR1 SEHNR and CDR2 FQNEAQ (reference sequence). CDR3 sequence (DNA): TGTGCCAGCAGCTCCCGGGGCCCAAGCACAGATACGCAGTATTTT. It translates to CASSSRGPSTDTQYF.

The CDR3 loop is CSRGGEWSDNEQFF. The CDR3 DNA is TGCAGCCGGGGGGGGGAGTGGAGCGACAATGAGCAGTTCTTC. This sequence joins TRBV29-1 and TRBJ2-1, with 8 nucleotides matching TRBD2. Germline V lookup: CDR1 SQVTM, CDR2 ANQGSEA. CDR3 length: 14 residues. The V and J ends lost 8 bases and 5 bases, in that order; junction bases with no gene match: 11.